This TCR beta chain was identified during a study of OX40 agonist ivuxolimab in advanced cancers. Study at large: Males comprised approximately 84% of the group, whose mean age was approximately 61 years (range about 20 to 85).

With respect to this clone: Its cognate antigen is unknown.

Findings and limits, study-wide: The antigen specificity of the peripheral T cells (those that were expanded) was not determined.

Clones were sequenced by immunoSEQ multiplex PCR, and TCRdb holds only the in-frame ones, with some missing. The sample holds around 60,000 clones, roughly 84% seen once. J was trimmed by 0 bases and V by 0 bases; bases with no gene match: 7. The V gene's germline CDR1 is LNHNV and CDR2 YYDKDF (reference sequence). The CDR3 runs to 19 residues. The receptor was isolated from an adult with an advanced solid tumor such as melanoma, head and neck, liver or kidney cancer. The input for sequencing was CD4+ or CD8+ T cells sorted from blood, taken in a trial of the OX40 agonist ivuxolimab. The chain has TRBV15 and TRBJ1-6; TRBD1 matches at 8 bases. CDR3: CATSRDPSTGGSYNSPLHF. In nucleotides, the CDR3 is TGTGCCACCAGCAGAGATCCTTCTACAGGGGGCTCCTATAATTCACCCCTCCACTTT. Together with reference TRBV15 and TRBJ1-6, the CDR3 gives the full variable domain: DAMVIQNPRYQVTQFGKPVTLSCSQTLNHNVMYWYQQKSSQAPKLLFHYYDKDFNNEADTPDNFQSRRPNTSFCFLDIRSPGLGDTAMYLCATSRDPSTGGSYNSPLHFGNGTRLTVT.